Listed here is a single T cell receptor (beta chain). These data belong to a study of control samples from healthy donors and cancer patients. Sequencing was performed with immunoSEQ multiplex PCR; in TCRdb, only in-frame clones are kept and a portion is missing. The sample contains 150,000 or so clones, more than 90% of which appear only once. CDR1 and CDR2 (germline): MNHEY, SVGAGI. After removal of 7 bases from V and 8 bases from J, the junction contained 7 bases not matched to a gene. This CDR3 has 14 amino acids. The TCR was taken from a man between 18 and 35 years old in good health. The specimen sequenced was blood. This rearrangement joins TRBV6-5 to TRBJ1-6, with 8 bases matching TRBD1. CDR3: CASTWGQVDSPLHF. The CDR3 DNA is TGTGCCAGCACTTGGGGACAGGTCGATTCACCCCTCCACTTT.